This T cell receptor (beta chain) was captured in a study of beta chain features in type 1 diabetes. Study overall: All samples combined gave just under 110 million sorted cells for examination. General study points: People with Type 1 diabetes carried modestly yet significantly shorter TCRB CDR3s in all four CD4+ subsets. Any role of HLA type in TCRB rearrangement remained unresolved here.

In the case of this clone: Its antigen is still unknown.

Using CD45RO/CCR7/CD25/CD127/CD95/CD27, CD4+ naive, central memory, regulatory and stem cell-like memory cells were sorted. Reverse transcription of all isolated RNA meant that expressed TCRB transcripts were sequenced. The read count averaged about 3.57 million across naive, central memory and regulatory T cell samples. The table came from immunoSEQ multiplex PCR; TCRdb's copy has only in-frame clones and leaves some out. The sample includes about 280,000 clones, 15% of them seen just once. The sequence derives from a man aged 18 to 29 with type 1 diabetes. The sequenced sample consisted of naive CD4+ T cells from blood.

CDR3 DNA: TGTGCCAGCTCACCCGGAGCGGGGGTAGAGACCCAGTACTTC. Protein: CASSPGAGVETQYF. The gene calls are TRBV18 and TRBJ2-5; TRBD2 agrees at 8 bases. The CDR3 runs to 14 residues. Trimming took 3 bases from V and 4 from J; bases not matched to a gene: 4. Looked up from germline, CDR1 is KGHSH and CDR2 is LQKENI.